One sample yielded the 10 T cell receptor beta chains listed below, sequenced in a study of neoadjuvant nivolumab and ipilimumab in lung cancer. Sequencing was performed with immunoSEQ multiplex PCR; in TCRdb, only in-frame clones are kept and a portion is missing. There are 24,000 or so clones in the sample; 65% to 85% occur only once, and 6% to 7% lies in the top ten. The specimen comprised peripheral blood, sampled before neoadjuvant nivolumab, alone or with ipilimumab. These receptors were taken from an adult with non-small cell lung cancer.

A single count supports this clone. The rearrangement uses TRBV5-1 and TRBJ2-2; D may correspond to TRBD1 or TRBD2 (5 bases each). CDR3 size: 15 residues. Trimming shortened V by 4 bases and J by 1 base, and 11 bases separated the two germline ends. The V gene's germline CDR1 is SGHRS and CDR2 YFSETQ. CDR3 bases: TGCGCCAGCAGCCCAAGTGGGGGGAACACCGGGGAGCTGTTTTTT. Translating gives CASSPSGGNTGELFF.

The chain uses TRBV7-3 and TRBJ1-2; a possible D gene is TRBD1 (5 bases). This CDR3 is 16 amino acids long. The germline CDR1 and CDR2 sequences are SGHTA and FQGTGA. The ends were cut back, 5 bases at V and 8 bases at J, with 24 bases in the middle. CDR3: CASSPSGQLGRGGYTF. CDR3 DNA sequence: TGTGCCAGCAGCCCTAGTGGACAACTCGGGCGAGGCGGCTACACCTTC.

The rearrangement links TRBV7-2 to TRBJ1-2; D not certain. CDR3 length: 15 amino acids. V dropped 2 bases and J dropped 0 bases, with 10 bases sitting between them. The germline CDR1 and CDR2 sequences are SGHTA and FQGNSA. Written as DNA, the CDR3 is TGTGCCAGCAGCTTATCACAGAACGCTAACTATGGCTACACCTTC. Translating gives CASSLSQNANYGYTF.

This clone was seen a single time. The V gene is TRBV2, the J gene TRBJ2-7; perhaps D is TRBD1 or TRBD2 (5 bases each). CDR1 and CDR2 (germline): SNHLY, FYNNEI. The V gene lost 4 bases and the J gene lost 2 bases, with 15 bases spanning the gap. The CDR3 contains 15 residues. The CDR3 DNA reads TGTGCCAGCAGTGGAGGGGCAGTTACCCCCTACGAGCAGTACTTC. Its translation is CASSGGAVTPYEQYF.

This rearrangement joins TRBV2 to TRBJ2-7; D might be TRBD2 (5 bases). Trimming took off 6 bases at V and 3 bases at J, with 18 bases between the two ends. Germline CDR1 SNHLY, CDR2 FYNNEI. The CDR3 extends over 15 amino acids. This CDR3 is CASRAYLVGSYEQYF. The CDR3 nucleotides are TGTGCCAGCAGGGCCTATCTAGTTGGGAGCTACGAGCAGTACTTC.

The chain carries TRBV5-1 and TRBJ2-1; 13 bases map to TRBD2. The CDR3 length is 16 residues. The V and J ends lost 4 bases and 12 bases, in that order; junction bases with no gene match: 13. Germline values: CDR1 SGHRS, CDR2 YFSETQ. CDR3 protein: CASSAGTSGGAPRQFF. As DNA, the CDR3 is TGCGCCAGCAGCGCAGGCACTAGCGGGGGGGCCCCTAGGCAGTTCTTC. The complete variable domain, with remaining parts taken from reference TRBV5-1 and TRBJ2-1, reads KAGVTQTPRYLIKTRGQQVTLSCSPISGHRSVSWYQQTPGQGLQFLFEYFSETQRNKGNFPGRFSGRQFSNSRSEMNVSTLELGDSALYLCASSAGTSGGAPRQFFGPGTRLTVL.

V is TRBV4-2 and J is TRBJ2-2, with 10 positions matching TRBD1. Germline CDR1 reads LGHNA; CDR2 reads YNFKEQ. The CDR3 is 13 residues long. V trimming: 6 bases; J trimming: 6 bases; junction bases outside the gene matches: 1. The CDR3 here is CASRTGGAGELFF. The CDR3 coding sequence is TGTGCCAGCAGGACAGGGGGCGCCGGGGAGCTGTTTTTT.

This sequence joins TRBV5-5 and TRBJ1-5; 8 bases line up with TRBD1. V lost 0 bases to trimming and J lost 7 bases; unmatched junction nucleotides: 6. Germline lookup yields CDR1 SGHKS and CDR2 YYEKEE (reference sequence). The CDR3 contains 15 residues. The CDR3 spells CASSLGTGSRQPQHF. For the CDR3, the DNA is TGTGCCAGCAGCTTGGGGACAGGGAGTAGGCAGCCCCAGCATTTT.

V gene TRBV5-1 combines with J gene TRBJ1-1, with D possibly matching TRBD1 (5 bases). V was clipped by 3 bases and J by 4 bases, with 16 bases between them. The CDR3 spans 15 residues. The germline V gene encodes CDR1 SGHRS and CDR2 YFSETQ. CDR3 protein: CASSSDTLGTTEAFF. CDR3 in DNA: TGCGCCAGCAGCTCGGACACCCTCGGAACCACTGAAGCTTTCTTT.

This chain joins TRBV7-9 and TRBJ2-3, with D perhaps TRBD1 (6 bases). V was trimmed by 3 bases and J by 4 bases, leaving 11 bases between them. CDR3 length: 14 residues. CDR1 is SEHNR and CDR2 is FQNEAQ in the germline V gene (reference sequence). CDR3 in DNA: TGTGCCAGCAGCTTGATGGGGGCAGCAGATACGCAGTATTTT. Protein product: CASSLMGAADTQYF.